These 27 T cell receptor beta chains originate from one sample sequenced in a study of blood T cell repertoires in COVID-19 (dated by TCRdb to the early 2020s). The library was built by means of the immunoSEQ multiplex PCR assay. TCRdb holds this immuneACCESS table with in-frame rearrangements only. Some clones are missing; in checked studies, unresolved V genes explain under half, and the rest has no known cause. The sample table holds about 260,000 clones, of which approximately 90% were seen once. Roughly 2% of the sample belongs to the ten largest clones. Sequencing input: peripheral blood. The receptor source for this set is a woman aged 50 to 65 who had recovered from COVID-19.

CDR3 in amino acids: CASSLVAGPANYGYTF. CDR3 coding DNA: TGTGCCAGCAGCTTAGTGGCGGGCCCTGCTAACTATGGCTACACCTTC. V gene TRBV7-2 combines with J gene TRBJ1-2; D is uncertain. V shed 1 base and J shed 0 bases, with 12 bases lying between them. This CDR3 comprises 16 residues. Germline CDR1 SGHTA, CDR2 FQGNSA. The variable domain in full, with the rest retrieved from reference TRBV7-2 and TRBJ1-2, is GAGVSQSPSNKVTEKGKDVELRCDPISGHTALYWYRQSLGQGLEFLIYFQGNSAPDKSGLPSDRFSAERTGGSVSTLTIQRTQQEDSAVYLCASSLVAGPANYGYTFGSGTRLTVV.

The V call is TRBV19, the J call TRBJ1-5, with D perhaps matching TRBD1 (5 bases). V was cut by 9 bases and J by 1 base, with 22 bases left in between. Germline CDR1 and CDR2: LNHDA and SQIVND (reference sequence). CDR3 length equals 17 residues. CDR3 loop: CASTIGPGGDSNQPQHF. CDR3 DNA: TGTGCCAGCACAATAGGGCCGGGGGGGGACAGCAATCAGCCCCAGCATTTT.

The chain carries TRBV30 and TRBJ2-7; TRBD1 aligns across 8 bases. The germline gives CDR1 GTSNPN, CDR2 SVGIG (reference sequence). The J segment lost 0 bases and the V segment lost 7 bases, leaving 8 bases of the junction unmatched. The CDR3 totals 14 residues. The CDR3 sequence: CALTRQGLSYEQYF. The CDR3 region has the DNA TGTGCCTTAACAAGACAGGGGCTCTCCTACGAGCAGTACTTC.

This clone appeared once. This chain links TRBV6-5 with TRBJ2-7, with TRBD1 matching over 7 bases. This CDR3 has 15 residues. With V trimmed by 0 bases and J by 3 bases, 5 bases remained unmatched. Looked up from germline, CDR1 is MNHEY and CDR2 is SVGAGI. In DNA, the CDR3 is TGTGCCAGCAGTTACTCACCGGGACAGATCTACGAGCAGTACTTC. It codes for CASSYSPGQIYEQYF.

CDR3 residues: CSVGEVQVLGELFF. The CDR3 region has the DNA TGCAGCGTTGGGGAGGTCCAGGTCCTCGGGGAGCTGTTTTTT. The chain couples TRBV29-1 to TRBJ2-2, with D possibly TRBD2 on 6 matching bases. Germline CDR1 and CDR2: SQVTM and ANQGSEA. Trimming pared 4 bases from V and 7 bases from J, leaving 16 bases between. The CDR3 sequence is 14 residues long.

The chain couples TRBV6-5 to TRBJ1-1, with D possibly matching TRBD1 (5 bases). V was cut by 2 bases and J by 3 bases, with 10 bases left in between. The CDR3 has 14 amino acids. Germline CDR1 MNHEY, CDR2 SVGAGI. CDR3 sequence (DNA): TGTGCCAGCAGTTACCGGGGGAGGGACACTGAAGCTTTCTTT. As protein: CASSYRGRDTEAFF.

The V call is TRBV30, the J call TRBJ2-4; tentative D call: TRBD2 (6 bases). Germline V gives CDR1 GTSNPN, CDR2 SVGIG (reference sequence). V dropped 2 bases and J dropped 6 bases, with 14 bases sitting between them. The CDR3 has 14 amino acids. In DNA form, the CDR3 reads TGTGCCTGGAGTAAGGCGGGGCTTCCAAACATTCAGTACTTC. This encodes CAWSKAGLPNIQYF.

This rearrangement joins TRBV6-6 to TRBJ2-7; weak D call: TRBD1 (5 bases). CDR1 is MNHNY, CDR2 SVGAGI, per germline (reference sequence). Trimming took off 0 bases at V and 2 bases at J, with 14 bases between the two ends. The CDR3 consists of 16 residues. The CDR3 is CASSYSLETVTYEQYF. In DNA form, the CDR3 reads TGTGCCAGCAGTTACTCCCTTGAGACAGTCACCTACGAGCAGTACTTC.

The V call is TRBV5-6, the J call TRBJ1-6; possible D gene TRBD1, 5 bases. With 4 bases removed from V and 0 bases from J, the gap between germline ends came to 14 bases. The CDR3 has 17 amino acids. The germline gives CDR1 SGHDT, CDR2 YYEEEE. CDR3 in DNA: TGTGCCAGCAGCAGAGACAGATTCTCCTCCTATAATTCACCCCTCCACTTT. It codes for CASSRDRFSSYNSPLHF.

The V call is TRBV30, the J call TRBJ1-2, with 8 bases identical to TRBD1. Germline CDR1 and CDR2: GTSNPN and SVGIG (reference sequence). The CDR3 is 13 residues long. Unmatched junction bases numbered 10, after V lost 5 bases and J lost 8 bases. DNA for the CDR3: TGTGCCTGGGGGGGACAGGTGAGGATCGGCTACACCTTC. It yields the protein CAWGGQVRIGYTF.

This chain connects TRBV16 to TRBJ2-3; 8 nucleotides agree with TRBD1. Trimming removed 4 bases from V and 3 bases from J; junction bases left unmatched: 3. The V gene's germline CDR1 is KGHSY and CDR2 FQNENV. The CDR3 loop spans 14 amino acids. Here the CDR3 DNA reads TGTGCCAGCAGCCCAGGACAGGGTACAGATACGCAGTATTTT. Translation gives CASSPGQGTDTQYF.

V gene TRBV9 combines with J gene TRBJ1-4; D remains unclear. The CDR3 is made up of 13 amino acids. Trimming left V 0 bases short and J 4 bases short, with 4 bases between. CDR1 SGDLS and CDR2 YYNGEE come from the germline V gene. CDR3 in amino acids: CASSVELNEKLFF. The CDR3 DNA is TGTGCCAGCAGCGTAGAGCTTAATGAAAAACTGTTTTTT. Combining the CDR3 with reference TRBV9 and TRBJ1-4 gives the whole variable domain DSGVTQTPKHLITATGQRVTLRCSPRSGDLSVYWYQQSLDQGLQFLIQYYNGEERAKGNILERFSAQQFPDLHSELNLSSLELGDSALYFCASSVELNEKLFFGSGTQLSVL.

This sequence joins TRBV2 and TRBJ1-1; D may be TRBD1 (5 bases). The germline V and J ends were trimmed by 7 bases and 3 bases, with 12 bases remaining between them. The germline CDR1 and CDR2 sequences are SNHLY and FYNNEI. The CDR3 runs 13 residues. The CDR3 nucleotides are TGTGCCAGCACCTCGGACACGTACACTGAAGCTTTCTTT. As protein: CASTSDTYTEAFF.

The chain joins TRBV25-1 to TRBJ2-3; 13 nucleotides agree with TRBD2. The V and J ends lost 10 bases and 6 bases, in that order; junction bases with no gene match: 13. Germline CDR1 reads MGHDK; CDR2 reads SYGVNS. This CDR3 has 16 residues. CDR3 amino acids: CATATLLAGGPDTQYF. The DNA for the CDR3 is TGTGCCACCGCTACTCTACTAGCGGGGGGGCCGGATACGCAGTATTTT.

The V gene is TRBV5-4, the J gene TRBJ2-3; 9 bases agree with TRBD1. Germline-derived CDR1 and CDR2 are SGHNT and YYREEE (reference sequence). CDR3 size: 18 residues. Trimming at V came to 5 bases and at J to 3 bases, leaving 16 bases not matched to a gene. The CDR3 loop is CASSRLHRDRVVTDTQYF. For the CDR3, the DNA is TGTGCCAGCAGTCGCCTTCACCGGGACAGGGTTGTTACAGATACGCAGTATTTT.

The chain carries TRBV6-2 or TRBV6-3 and TRBJ2-7; 10 bases match TRBD2. Germline V gene lookup returns CDR1 MNHEY and CDR2 SVGEGT. Trimming at V came to 2 bases and at J to 1 base, leaving 8 bases not matched to a gene. The CDR3 extends over 17 amino acids. The chain's CDR3 is CASSYGQTSGLSYEQYF. The CDR3 region has the DNA TGTGCCAGCAGTTACGGCCAGACTAGCGGGCTGTCCTACGAGCAGTACTTC.

This chain connects TRBV7-6 to TRBJ2-5; no definite D call. Per germline, CDR1 SGHVS and CDR2 FNYEAQ. The V end lost 3 bases, the J end lost 6 bases, and 17 bases lay between the germline ends. CDR3 size: 15 residues. CDR3 residues: CASSLGSDPLKTQYF. DNA for the CDR3: TGTGCCAGCAGCTTGGGCTCCGACCCTTTAAAGACCCAGTACTTC.

Here the CDR3 DNA reads TGCGCCAGCAGCTTGGACAGGCCAAGCACCGGGGAGCTGTTTTTT. Its protein product is CASSLDRPSTGELFF. The J gene is TRBJ2-2, the V gene TRBV5-1; maybe TRBD1 (5 bases). Germline V gene data show CDR1 as SGHRS and CDR2 as YFSETQ. V was pared by 0 bases and J by 4 bases, with 10 bases between. CDR3 size: 15 residues.

Of note for this clone: Different DNA sequences within this sample yield the same CDR3. The chain links TRBV5-1 to TRBJ1-3; D remains unclear. Germline-derived CDR1 and CDR2 are SGHRS and YFSETQ. This CDR3 has 14 amino acids. V lost 0 bases and J 0 bases, leaving 4 bases between the germline ends. The CDR3 sequence: CASSLGSSGNTIYF. The CDR3 region has the DNA TGCGCCAGCAGCTTGGGCAGCTCTGGAAACACCATATATTTT.

This clone came up many times. The CDR3 bases are TGTGCTAGTGGGTTCGGAGATGAGCAGTTCTTC. Translated, it gives CASGFGDEQFF. The chain uses TRBV12-5 and TRBJ2-1; D uncertain. V was pared by 6 bases and J by 8 bases, with 8 bases between. The V gene's germline CDR1 is LGHNT and CDR2 FRNRAP. This CDR3 spans 11 amino acids.

This sequence joins TRBV6-6 and TRBJ1-2; 12 nucleotides align to TRBD1. Trimming at V came to 4 bases and at J to 2 bases, leaving 5 bases not matched to a gene. This CDR3 is 16 amino acids long. Germline CDR1 and CDR2: MNHNY and SVGAGI (reference sequence). The CDR3: CASSSGQGAPNYGYTF. CDR3 coding DNA: TGTGCCAGCAGTTCGGGACAGGGGGCCCCCAACTATGGCTACACCTTC.

This clone was counted a single time. V gene TRBV16 combines with J gene TRBJ2-1; 9 bases line up with TRBD2. The CDR3 extends over 16 amino acids. Germline CDR1 KGHSY, CDR2 FQNENV. V shed 4 bases and J 0 bases; nucleotides not matched to a gene: 4. CDR3 sequence: CASSRLAASSYNEQFF. Written as DNA, the CDR3 is TGTGCCAGCAGCCGACTAGCGGCTAGCTCCTACAATGAGCAGTTCTTC.

This chain links TRBV5-1 with TRBJ2-5, with TRBD2 matching over 10 bases. The CDR3 spans 15 residues. CDR1 and CDR2 from the germline V gene are SGHRS and YFSETQ. The V segment lost 0 bases and the J segment 4 bases; nucleotides outside the gene matches: 3. CDR3 loop: CASSLVAGGGETQYF. CDR3 nucleotide sequence: TGCGCCAGCAGCTTGGTAGCGGGGGGCGGAGAGACCCAGTACTTC. The full variable domain, completed using reference TRBV5-1 and TRBJ2-5, is KAGVTQTPRYLIKTRGQQVTLSCSPISGHRSVSWYQQTPGQGLQFLFEYFSETQRNKGNFPGRFSGRQFSNSRSEMNVSTLELGDSALYLCASSLVAGGGETQYFGPGTRLLVL.

The chain uses TRBV19 and TRBJ2-1; perhaps TRBD1 as D (5 bases). The length of the CDR3 is 15 residues. Trimming left V 1 base short and J 3 bases short, with 10 bases between. In germline, CDR1 is LNHDA, CDR2 SQIVND (reference sequence). CDR3 coding DNA: TGTGCCAGTAGTATAGGGCAGGGATACTACAATGAGCAGTTCTTC. Residues: CASSIGQGYYNEQFF.

The chain has TRBV9 and TRBJ2-1; D possibly corresponds to TRBD1 (6 bases). V was pared by 3 bases and J by 9 bases, with 13 bases between. CDR1 is SGDLS and CDR2 is YYNGEE in the germline V gene. The length of the CDR3 is 13 residues. CDR3 region: CASSANRDTEQFF. The CDR3 nucleotides are TGTGCCAGCAGCGCAAACCGGGACACTGAGCAGTTCTTC.

The rearrangement uses TRBV7-3 and TRBJ2-7, with D unclear. Per germline, CDR1 SGHTA and CDR2 FQGTGA. V was pared by 5 bases and J by 4 bases, with 6 bases between. This CDR3 spans 11 amino acids. The CDR3 bases are TGTGCCAGCAGCACTTCTTACGAGCAGTACTTC. This sequence encodes CASSTSYEQYF.

The chain recombines TRBV20-1 with TRBJ2-1, with D uncertain. This CDR3 contains 11 residues. Deletions cut 4 bases from V and 3 bases from J, with 4 bases between. Germline values: CDR1 DFQATT, CDR2 SNEGSKA (reference sequence). CDR3 sequence reads: CSATIYNEQFF. CDR3 sequence (DNA): TGCAGTGCTACTATCTACAATGAGCAGTTCTTC.